A single T cell receptor beta chain is shown here with its context. What it recognizes is unknown. Naive CD8 cells comprised CD45RO-negative, CCR7-positively selected cells, excluding terminally differentiated effector memory CD45RA+ cells. Only in-frame clones appear in the TCRdb table, and some are missing; sequencing was by immunoSEQ multiplex PCR. The table has roughly 590,000 clones, just under 97% seen once; the top ten hold roughly 0.1%. The data are from a study of shared clonotypes between healthy human individuals. Trimming took off 4 bases at V and 5 bases at J, with 3 bases between the two ends. Germline V lookup: CDR1 MNHEY, CDR2 SMNVEV (reference sequence). The CDR3 loop spans 11 amino acids. Whole-study findings and limits: Clonotype sharing among donors likely depends on sequencing depth. The donor pool, a small one, limited the genetic and exposure-history diversity represented. Generally, naive subsets came out with larger estimated richness than memory subsets. Specimens sampled were limited to blood, with tissue repertoires likely differing.

This chain connects TRBV27 to TRBJ2-1; no firm D call. Sequencing was performed on naive CD8+ T cells sorted from blood. This TCR was sampled from a young woman in good health. This CDR3 is CASSSHNEQFF. The CDR3 DNA is TGTGCCAGCAGTTCCCACAATGAGCAGTTCTTC.